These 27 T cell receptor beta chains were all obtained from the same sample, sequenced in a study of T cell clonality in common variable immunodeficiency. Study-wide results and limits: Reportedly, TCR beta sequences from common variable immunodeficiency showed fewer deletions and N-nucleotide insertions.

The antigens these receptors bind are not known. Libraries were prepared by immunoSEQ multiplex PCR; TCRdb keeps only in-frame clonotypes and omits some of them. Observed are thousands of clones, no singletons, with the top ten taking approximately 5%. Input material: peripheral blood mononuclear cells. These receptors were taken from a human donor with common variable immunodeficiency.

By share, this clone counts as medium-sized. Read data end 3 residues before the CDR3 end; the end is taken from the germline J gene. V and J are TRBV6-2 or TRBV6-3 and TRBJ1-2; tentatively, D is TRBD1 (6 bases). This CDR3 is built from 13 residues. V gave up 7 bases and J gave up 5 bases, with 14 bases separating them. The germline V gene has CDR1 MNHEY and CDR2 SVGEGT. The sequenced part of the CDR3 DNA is TGTGCCAGCACCCAGGGGATTGGTTATGGC. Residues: CASTQGIGYG. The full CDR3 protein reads CASTQGIGYGYTF.

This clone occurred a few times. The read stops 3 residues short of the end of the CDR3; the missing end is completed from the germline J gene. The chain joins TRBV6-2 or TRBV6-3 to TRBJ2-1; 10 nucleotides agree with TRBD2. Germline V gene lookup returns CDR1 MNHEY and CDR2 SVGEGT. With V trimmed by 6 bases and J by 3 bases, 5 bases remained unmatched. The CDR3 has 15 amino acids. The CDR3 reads CASRRLAGIYNEQFF. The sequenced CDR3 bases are TGTGCCAGCAGGAGACTAGCGGGCATCTACAATGAG.

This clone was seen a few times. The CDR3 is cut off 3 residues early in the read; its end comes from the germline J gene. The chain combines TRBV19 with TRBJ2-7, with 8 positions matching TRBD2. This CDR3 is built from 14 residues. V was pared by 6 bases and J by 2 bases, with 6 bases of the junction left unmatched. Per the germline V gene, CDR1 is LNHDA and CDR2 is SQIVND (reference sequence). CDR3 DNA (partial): TGTGCCAGTAGCGGGACGCGGGGGGCCTACGAG. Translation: CASSGTRGAYE. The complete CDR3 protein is CASSGTRGAYEQYF.

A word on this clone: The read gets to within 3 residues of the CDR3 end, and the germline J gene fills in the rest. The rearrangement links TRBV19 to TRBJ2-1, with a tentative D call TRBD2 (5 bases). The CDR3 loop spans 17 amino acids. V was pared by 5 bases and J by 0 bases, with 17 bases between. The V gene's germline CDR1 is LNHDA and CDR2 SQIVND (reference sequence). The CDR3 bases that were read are TGTGCCAGTAGTGGTCTTTCAACGGGGAGCTCCTACAATGAG. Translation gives CASSGLSTGSSYNE. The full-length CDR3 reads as CASSGLSTGSSYNEQFF.

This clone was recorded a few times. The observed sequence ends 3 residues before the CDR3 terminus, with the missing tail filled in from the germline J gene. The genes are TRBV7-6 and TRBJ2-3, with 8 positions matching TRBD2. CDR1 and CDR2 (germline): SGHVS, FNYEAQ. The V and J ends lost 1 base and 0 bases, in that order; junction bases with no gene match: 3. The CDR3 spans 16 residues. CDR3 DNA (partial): TGTGCCAGCAGCTTAGTGGTAGCGGGGAGCACAGATACG. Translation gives CASSLVVAGSTDT. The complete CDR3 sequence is CASSLVVAGSTDTQYF.

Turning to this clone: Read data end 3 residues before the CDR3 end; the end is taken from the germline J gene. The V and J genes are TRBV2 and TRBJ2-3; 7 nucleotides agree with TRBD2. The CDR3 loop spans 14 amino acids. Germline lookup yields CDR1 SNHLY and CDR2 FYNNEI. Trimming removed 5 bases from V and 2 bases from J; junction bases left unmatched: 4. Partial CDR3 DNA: TGTGCCAGCAGTTCCGGGACTATCACAGATACG. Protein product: CASSSGTITDT. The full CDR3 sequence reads CASSSGTITDTQYF.

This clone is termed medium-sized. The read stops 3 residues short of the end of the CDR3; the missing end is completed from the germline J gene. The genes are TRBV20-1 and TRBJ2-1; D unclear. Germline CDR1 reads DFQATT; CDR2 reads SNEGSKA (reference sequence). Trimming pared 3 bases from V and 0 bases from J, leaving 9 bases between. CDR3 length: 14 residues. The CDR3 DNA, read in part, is TGCAGTGCTAGCCATCATAGCTCCTACAATGAG. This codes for CSASHHSSYNE. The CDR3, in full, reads CSASHHSSYNEQFF.

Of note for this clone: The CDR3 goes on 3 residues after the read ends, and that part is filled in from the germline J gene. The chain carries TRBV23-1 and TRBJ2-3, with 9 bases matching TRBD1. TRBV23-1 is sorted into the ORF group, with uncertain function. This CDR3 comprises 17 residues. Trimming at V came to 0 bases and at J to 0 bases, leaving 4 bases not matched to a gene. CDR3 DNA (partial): TGCGCCAGCAGTCAATCGGGGGGGACAGGGAGCACAGATACG. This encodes CASSQSGGTGSTDT. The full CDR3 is CASSQSGGTGSTDTQYF.

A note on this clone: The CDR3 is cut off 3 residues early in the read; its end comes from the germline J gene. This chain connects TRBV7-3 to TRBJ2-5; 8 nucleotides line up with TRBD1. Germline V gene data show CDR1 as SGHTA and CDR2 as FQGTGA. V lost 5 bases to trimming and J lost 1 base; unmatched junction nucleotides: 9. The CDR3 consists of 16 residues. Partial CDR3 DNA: TGTGCCAGCAGCCCAACCGGGACAGGCGTCCAAGAGACC. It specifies CASSPTGTGVQET. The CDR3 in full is CASSPTGTGVQETQYF.

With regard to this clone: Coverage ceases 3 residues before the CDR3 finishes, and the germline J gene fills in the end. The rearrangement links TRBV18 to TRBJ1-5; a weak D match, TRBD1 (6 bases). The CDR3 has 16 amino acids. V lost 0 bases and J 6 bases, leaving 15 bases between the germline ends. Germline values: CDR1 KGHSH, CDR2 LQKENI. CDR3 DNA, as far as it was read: TGTGCCAGCTCACCACCGGCGGGACAATTGGGTCAGCCC. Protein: CASSPPAGQLGQP. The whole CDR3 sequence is CASSPPAGQLGQPQHF.

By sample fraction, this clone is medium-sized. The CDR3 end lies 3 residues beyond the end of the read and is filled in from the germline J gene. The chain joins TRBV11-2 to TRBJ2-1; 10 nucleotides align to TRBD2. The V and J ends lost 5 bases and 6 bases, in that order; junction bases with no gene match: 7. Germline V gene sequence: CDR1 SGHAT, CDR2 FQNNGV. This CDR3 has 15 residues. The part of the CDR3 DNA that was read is TGTGCCAGCAGCCAGCTAGCGGGAGAGATCAATGAG. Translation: CASSQLAGEINE. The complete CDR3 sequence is CASSQLAGEINEQFF.

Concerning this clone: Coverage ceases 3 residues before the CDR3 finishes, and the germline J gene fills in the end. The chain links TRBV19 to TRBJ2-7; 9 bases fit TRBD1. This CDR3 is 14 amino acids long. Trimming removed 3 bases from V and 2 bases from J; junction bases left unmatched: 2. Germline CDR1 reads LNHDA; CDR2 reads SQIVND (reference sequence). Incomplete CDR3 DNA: TGTGCCAGTAGTATTTGGGACAGGGCCTACGAG. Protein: CASSIWDRAYE. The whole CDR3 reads CASSIWDRAYEQYF. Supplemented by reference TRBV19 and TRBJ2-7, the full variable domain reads DGGITQSPKYLFRKEGQNVTLSCEQNLNHDAMYWYRQDPGQGLRLIYYSQIVNDFQKGDIAEGYSVSREKKESFPLTVTSAQKNPTAFYLCASSIWDRAYEQYFGPGTRLTVT.

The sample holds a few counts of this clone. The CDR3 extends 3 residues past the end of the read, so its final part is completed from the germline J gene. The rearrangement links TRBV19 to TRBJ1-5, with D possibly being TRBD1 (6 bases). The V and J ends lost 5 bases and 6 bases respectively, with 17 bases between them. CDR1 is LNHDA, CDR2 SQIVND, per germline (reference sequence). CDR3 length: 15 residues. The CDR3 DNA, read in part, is TGTGCCAGTAGTCAGATACGGGGGGGCAGTCAGCCC. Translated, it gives CASSQIRGGSQP. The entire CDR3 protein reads CASSQIRGGSQPQHF.

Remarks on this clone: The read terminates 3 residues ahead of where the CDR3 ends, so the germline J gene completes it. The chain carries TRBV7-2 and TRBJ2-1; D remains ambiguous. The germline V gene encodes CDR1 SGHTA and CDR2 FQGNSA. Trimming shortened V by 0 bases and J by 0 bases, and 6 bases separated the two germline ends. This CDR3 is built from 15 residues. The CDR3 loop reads CASSLAYSSYNEQFF. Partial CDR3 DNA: TGTGCCAGCAGCTTAGCATACAGCTCCTACAATGAG.

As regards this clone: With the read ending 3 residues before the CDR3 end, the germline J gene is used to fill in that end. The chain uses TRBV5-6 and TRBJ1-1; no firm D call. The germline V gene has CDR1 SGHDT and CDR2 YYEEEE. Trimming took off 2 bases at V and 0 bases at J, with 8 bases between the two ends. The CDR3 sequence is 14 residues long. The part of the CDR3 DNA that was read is TGTGCCAGCAGCTTACGGGGTATGAACACTGAA. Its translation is CASSLRGMNTE. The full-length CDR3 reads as CASSLRGMNTEAFF.

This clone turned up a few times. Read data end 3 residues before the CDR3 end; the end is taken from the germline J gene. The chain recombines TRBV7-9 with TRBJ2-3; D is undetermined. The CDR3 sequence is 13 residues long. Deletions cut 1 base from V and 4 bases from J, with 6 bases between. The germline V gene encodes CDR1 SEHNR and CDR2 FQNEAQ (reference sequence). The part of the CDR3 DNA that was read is TGTGCCAGCAGCTTAGAAGGCTCAGATACG. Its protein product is CASSLEGSDT. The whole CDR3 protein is CASSLEGSDTQYF. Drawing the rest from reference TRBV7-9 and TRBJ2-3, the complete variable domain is DTGVSQNPRHKITKRGQNVTFRCDPISEHNRLYWYRQTLGQGPEFLTYFQNEAQLEKSRLLSDRFSAERPKGSFSTLEIQRTEQGDSAMYLCASSLEGSDTQYFGPGTRLTVL.

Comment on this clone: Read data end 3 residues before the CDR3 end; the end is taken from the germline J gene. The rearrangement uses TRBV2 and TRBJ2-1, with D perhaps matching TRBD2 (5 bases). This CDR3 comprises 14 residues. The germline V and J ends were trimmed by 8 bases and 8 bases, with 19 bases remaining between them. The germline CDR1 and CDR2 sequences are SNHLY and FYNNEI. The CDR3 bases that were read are TGTGCCAGCCGGAGGTCGAGCGGTGGTGATGAG. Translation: CASRRSSGGDE. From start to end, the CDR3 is CASRRSSGGDEQFF.

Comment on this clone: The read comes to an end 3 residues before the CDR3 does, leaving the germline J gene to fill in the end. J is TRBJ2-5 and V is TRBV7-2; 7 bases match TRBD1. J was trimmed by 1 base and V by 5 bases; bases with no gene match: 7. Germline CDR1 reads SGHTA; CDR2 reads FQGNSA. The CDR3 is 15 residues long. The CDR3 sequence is CASSLGTALQETQYF. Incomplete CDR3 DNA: TGTGCCAGCAGCCTCGGGACAGCCCTCCAAGAGACC.

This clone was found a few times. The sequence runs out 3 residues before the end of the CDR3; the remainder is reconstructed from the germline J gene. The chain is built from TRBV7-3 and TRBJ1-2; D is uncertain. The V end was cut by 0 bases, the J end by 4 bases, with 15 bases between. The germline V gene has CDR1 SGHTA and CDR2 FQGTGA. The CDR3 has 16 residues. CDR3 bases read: TGTGCCAGCAGCTTAACGGCAGGCGACCTAATCTATGGC. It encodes CASSLTAGDLIYG. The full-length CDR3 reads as CASSLTAGDLIYGYTF.

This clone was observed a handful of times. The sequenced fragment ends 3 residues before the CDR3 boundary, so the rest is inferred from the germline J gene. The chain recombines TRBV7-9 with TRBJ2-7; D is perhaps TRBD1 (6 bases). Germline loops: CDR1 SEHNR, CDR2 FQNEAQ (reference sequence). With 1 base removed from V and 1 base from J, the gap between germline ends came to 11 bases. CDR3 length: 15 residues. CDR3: CASSLDRAVSYEQYF. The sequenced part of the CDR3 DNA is TGTGCCAGCAGCTTAGACAGGGCCGTGTCCTACGAG. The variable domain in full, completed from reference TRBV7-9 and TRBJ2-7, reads DTGVSQNPRHKITKRGQNVTFRCDPISEHNRLYWYRQTLGQGPEFLTYFQNEAQLEKSRLLSDRFSAERPKGSFSTLEIQRTEQGDSAMYLCASSLDRAVSYEQYFGPGTRLTVT.

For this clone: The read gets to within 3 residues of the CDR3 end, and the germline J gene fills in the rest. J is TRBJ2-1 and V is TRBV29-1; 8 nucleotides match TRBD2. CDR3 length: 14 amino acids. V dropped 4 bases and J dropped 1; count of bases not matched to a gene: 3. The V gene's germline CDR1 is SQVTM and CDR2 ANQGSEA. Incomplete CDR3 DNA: TGCAGCGTTGCCCAGCGGGGGTCCTACAATGAG. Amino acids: CSVAQRGSYNE. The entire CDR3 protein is CSVAQRGSYNEQFF.

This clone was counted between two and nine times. CDR3: CASSFLAGGHSEQYF. CDR3 DNA (partial): TGTGCCAGTAGTTTCCTAGCGGGAGGCCATTCCGAG. The J gene is TRBJ2-7, the V gene TRBV19; 11 bases are shared with TRBD2. The read falls 3 residues short of the CDR3 end, and the missing part is taken from the germline J gene. CDR3 length: 15 amino acids. Germline CDR1 LNHDA, CDR2 SQIVND (reference sequence). V shed 5 bases, J shed 6 bases, and the junction held 9 bases outside the gene matches.

The CDR3 bases that were read are TGTGCCAGCAGCCAGAGGGACAGGCGGGCCGGGGAG. Encoded protein: CASSQRDRRAGE. The entire CDR3 protein is CASSQRDRRAGELFF. The V and J genes are TRBV7-2 and TRBJ2-2, with TRBD1 matching 8 bases. The sequence runs out 3 residues before the end of the CDR3; the remainder is reconstructed from the germline J gene. From germline, CDR1 is SGHTA and CDR2 FQGNSA. CDR3 length: 15 residues. V shed 5 bases and J 6 bases; nucleotides not matched to a gene: 8.

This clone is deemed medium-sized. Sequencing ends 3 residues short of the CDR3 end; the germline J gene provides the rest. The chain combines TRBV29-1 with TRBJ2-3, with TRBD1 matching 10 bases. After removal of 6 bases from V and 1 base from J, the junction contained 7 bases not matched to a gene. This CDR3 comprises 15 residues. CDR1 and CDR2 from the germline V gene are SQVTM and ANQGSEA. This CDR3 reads CSVSPGTGGTDTQYF. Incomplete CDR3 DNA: TGCAGCGTCTCACCCGGGACAGGGGGCACAGATACG.

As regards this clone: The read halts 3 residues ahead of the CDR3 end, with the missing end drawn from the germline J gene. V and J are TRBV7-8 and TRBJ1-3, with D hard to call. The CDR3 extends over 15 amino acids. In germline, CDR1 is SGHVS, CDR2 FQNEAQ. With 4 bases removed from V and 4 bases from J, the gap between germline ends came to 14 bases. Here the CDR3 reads CASSSMLASGNTIYF. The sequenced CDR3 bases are TGTGCCAGCAGCTCAATGTTGGCATCGGGAAACACC. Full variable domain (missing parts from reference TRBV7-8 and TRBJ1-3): GAGVSQSPRYKVAKRGQDVALRCDPISGHVSLFWYQQALGQGPEFLTYFQNEAQLDKSGLPSDRFFAERPEGSVSTLKIQRTQQEDSAVYLCASSSMLASGNTIYFGEGSWLTVV.

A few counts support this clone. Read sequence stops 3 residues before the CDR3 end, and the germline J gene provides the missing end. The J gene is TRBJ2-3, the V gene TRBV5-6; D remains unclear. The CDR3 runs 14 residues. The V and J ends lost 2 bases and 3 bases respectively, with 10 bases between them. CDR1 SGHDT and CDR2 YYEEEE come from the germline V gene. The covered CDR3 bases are TGTGCCAGCAGCTTCATACAGCCTACAGATACG. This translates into CASSFIQPTDT. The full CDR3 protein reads CASSFIQPTDTQYF.

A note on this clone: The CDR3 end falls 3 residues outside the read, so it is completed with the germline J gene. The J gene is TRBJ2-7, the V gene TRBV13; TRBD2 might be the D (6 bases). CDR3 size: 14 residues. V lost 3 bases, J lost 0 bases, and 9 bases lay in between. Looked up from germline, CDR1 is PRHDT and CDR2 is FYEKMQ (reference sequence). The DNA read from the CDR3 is TGTGCCAGCAGCTTCGCGGGGAGCTCCTACGAG. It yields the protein CASSFAGSSYE. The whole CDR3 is CASSFAGSSYEQYF.